This is a list of T cell receptor beta chains from one sample in a study of blood T cell repertoires in COVID-19. Clones were read by immunoSEQ multiplex PCR, and TCRdb kept only the in-frame ones, dropping some. The sample lists approximately 110,000 clones, 85% occurring once. The sample was peripheral blood. Receptor source: a woman aged 55-69 years with COVID-19, enrolled during active disease. The CDR3 runs from the conserved cysteine through the conserved F or W. Each record gives: V gene, D gene, CDR3 protein. A D gene is named only where the DNA matches it firmly.

>TRBV27|TRBD1
CASSPDRVYEQYF
>TRBV6-5|TRBD1
CASSTGDQPQHF
>TRBV9|NA
CASSVGSPDTQYF
>TRBV30|NA
CAWTKRGRDGNTIYF
>TRBV11-2|TRBD1
CASSLDAGTGFSYEQYF
>TRBV13|TRBD1
CASRYLTGTAYGYTF
>TRBV2|NA
CASSDAIGLSDTQYF
>TRBV4-1|NA
CASSQEANLLNEKLFF
>TRBV5-1|TRBD1
CASSIGTEISYGYTF
>TRBV6-5|NA
CASSYSAQEGTEAFF
>TRBV27|TRBD1
CASSLRGGKRGANVLTF
>TRBV3-1/TRBV3-2|NA
CASSAQGTLGAEAFF
>TRBV4-1|TRBD1
CASSQAEGQGDYNSPLHF
>TRBV7-3|TRBD2
CASSLTLETAGPGELFF
>TRBV5-1|NA
CASSLELDTEAFF
>TRBV3-1/TRBV3-2|NA
CASSLGVWTENEKLFF
>TRBV19|TRBD1
CASSIPRLDRGKQPQHF
>TRBV11-2|NA
CASSLKMVRAF
>TRBV19|TRBD1
CATSPEGARRTEAFF
>TRBV12-3/TRBV12-4|NA
CASSLGTGDTQYF
>TRBV7-3|TRBD2
CASSLGSGGGTQYF
>TRBV19|TRBD1
CASSIEGQGAGELFF
>TRBV5-5|TRBD2
CASSRLAETQYF
>TRBV12-5|TRBD1
CASGLGQGINSPLHF
>TRBV5-1|NA
CASSVRSGSYEQYF
>TRBV27|NA
CASSLYPYAGSGYTF
>TRBV5-1|TRBD2
CASSPTPPETGGIDTQYF
>TRBV3-1/TRBV3-2|NA
CASSQDQSRLYYEQYF
>TRBV19|NA
CASHVAVNTEAFF
>TRBV7-2|NA
CASSLGVGGGNTEAFF
>TRBV5-6|NA
CASSSNPTNTGELFF